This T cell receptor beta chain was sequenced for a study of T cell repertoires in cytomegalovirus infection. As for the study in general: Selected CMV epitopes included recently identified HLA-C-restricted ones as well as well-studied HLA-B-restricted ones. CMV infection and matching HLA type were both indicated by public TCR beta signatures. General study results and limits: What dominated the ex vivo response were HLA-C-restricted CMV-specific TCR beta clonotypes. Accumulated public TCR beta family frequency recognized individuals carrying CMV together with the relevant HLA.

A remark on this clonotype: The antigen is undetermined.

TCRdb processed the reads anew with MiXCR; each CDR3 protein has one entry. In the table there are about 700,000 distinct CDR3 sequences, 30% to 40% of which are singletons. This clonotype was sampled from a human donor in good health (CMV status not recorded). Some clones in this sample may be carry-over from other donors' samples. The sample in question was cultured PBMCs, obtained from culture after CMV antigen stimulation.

This CDR3 is CASTSQGLTDYGYTF. CDR3 DNA sequence: TGTGCCAGTACCTCTCAGGGGCTGACCGACTATGGCTACACCTTC. The rearrangement uses TRBV19 and TRBJ1-2; TRBD1 is a possible D gene (6 bases). Germline V gene sequence: CDR1 LNHDA, CDR2 SQIVND (reference sequence). The CDR3 has 15 residues. V lost 7 bases and J 3 bases, leaving 18 bases between the germline ends.